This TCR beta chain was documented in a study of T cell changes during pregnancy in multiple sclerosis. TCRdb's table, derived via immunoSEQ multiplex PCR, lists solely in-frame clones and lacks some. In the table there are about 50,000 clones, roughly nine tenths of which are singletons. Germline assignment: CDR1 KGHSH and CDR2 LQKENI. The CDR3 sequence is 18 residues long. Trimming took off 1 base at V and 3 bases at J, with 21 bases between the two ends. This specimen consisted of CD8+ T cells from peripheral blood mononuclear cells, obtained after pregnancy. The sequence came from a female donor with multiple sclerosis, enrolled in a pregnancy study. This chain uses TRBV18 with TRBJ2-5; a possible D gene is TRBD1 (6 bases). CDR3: CASSPRDRRNIYKETQYF. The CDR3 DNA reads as TGTGCCAGCTCACCACGCGACAGGCGGAATATTTACAAAGAGACCCAGTACTTC.